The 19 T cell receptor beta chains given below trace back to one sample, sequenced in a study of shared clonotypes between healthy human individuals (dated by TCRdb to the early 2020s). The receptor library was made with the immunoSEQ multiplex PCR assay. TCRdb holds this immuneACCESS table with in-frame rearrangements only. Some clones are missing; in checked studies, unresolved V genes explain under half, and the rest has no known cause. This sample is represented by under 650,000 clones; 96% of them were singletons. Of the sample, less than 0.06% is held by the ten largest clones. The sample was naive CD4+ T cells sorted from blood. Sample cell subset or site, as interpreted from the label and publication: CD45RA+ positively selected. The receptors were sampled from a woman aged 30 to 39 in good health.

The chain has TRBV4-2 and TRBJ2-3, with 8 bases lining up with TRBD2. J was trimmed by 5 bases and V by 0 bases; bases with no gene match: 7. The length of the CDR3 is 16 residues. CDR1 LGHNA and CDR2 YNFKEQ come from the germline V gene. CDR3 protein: CASSQDRGGGQDTQYF. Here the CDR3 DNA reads TGTGCCAGCAGCCAAGATCGGGGGGGAGGGCAAGATACGCAGTATTTT.

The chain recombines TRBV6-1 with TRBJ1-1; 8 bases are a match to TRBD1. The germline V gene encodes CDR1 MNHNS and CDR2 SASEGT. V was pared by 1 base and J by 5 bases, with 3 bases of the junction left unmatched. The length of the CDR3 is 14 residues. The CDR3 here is CASSEVQGETEAFF. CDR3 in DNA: TGTGCCAGCAGTGAAGTACAGGGGGAGACTGAAGCTTTCTTT.

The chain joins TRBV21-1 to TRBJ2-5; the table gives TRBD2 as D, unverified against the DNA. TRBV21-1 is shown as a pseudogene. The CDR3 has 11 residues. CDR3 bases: TGTGCCAGCAGCTCGCGAGAGACCCAGTACTTC. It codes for CASSSRETQYF.

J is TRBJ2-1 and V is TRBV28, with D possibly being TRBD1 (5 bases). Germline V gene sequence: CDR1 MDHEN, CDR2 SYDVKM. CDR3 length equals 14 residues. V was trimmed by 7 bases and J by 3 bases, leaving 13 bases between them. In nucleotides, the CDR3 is TGTGCCAGCACACAGGTTACCTACTACAATGAGCAGTTCTTC. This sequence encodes CASTQVTYYNEQFF.

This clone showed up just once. CDR3 sequence reads: CASSLPSVETQYF. In DNA form, the CDR3 reads TGTGCCAGCTCCCTCCCATCAGTAGAGACCCAGTACTTC. This sequence joins TRBV18 and TRBJ2-5; D gene ambiguous. The germline V and J ends were trimmed by 6 bases and 4 bases, with 12 bases remaining between them. The CDR3 extends over 13 amino acids. CDR1 and CDR2 (germline): KGHSH, LQKENI.

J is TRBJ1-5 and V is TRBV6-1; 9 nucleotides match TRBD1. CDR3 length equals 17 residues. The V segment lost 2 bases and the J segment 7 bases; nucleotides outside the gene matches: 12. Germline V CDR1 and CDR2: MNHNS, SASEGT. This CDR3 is CASSEISGQGLGQPQHF. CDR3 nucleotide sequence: TGTGCCAGCAGTGAAATCTCGGGACAGGGTCTGGGGCAGCCCCAGCATTTT.

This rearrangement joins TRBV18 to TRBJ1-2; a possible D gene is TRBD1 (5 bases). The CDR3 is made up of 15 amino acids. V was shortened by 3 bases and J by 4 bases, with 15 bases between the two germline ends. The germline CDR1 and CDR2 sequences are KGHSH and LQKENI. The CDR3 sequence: CASSPSTATVYGYTF. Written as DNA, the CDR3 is TGTGCCAGCTCACCGTCGACAGCGACAGTCTATGGCTACACCTTC.

The CDR3: CAISRTGPNTEAFF. In nucleotides, the CDR3 is TGTGCCATCAGTCGGACAGGGCCGAACACTGAAGCTTTCTTT. This rearrangement joins TRBV10-3 to TRBJ1-1; 8 nucleotides agree with TRBD1. There are 14 residues in the CDR3. From germline, CDR1 is ENHRY and CDR2 SYGVKD. After removal of 5 bases from V and 1 base from J, the junction contained 3 bases not matched to a gene.

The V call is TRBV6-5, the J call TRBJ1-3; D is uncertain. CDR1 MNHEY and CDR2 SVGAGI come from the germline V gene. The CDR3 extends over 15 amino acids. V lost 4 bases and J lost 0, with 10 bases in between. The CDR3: CASSLGTYSGNTIYF. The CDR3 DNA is TGTGCCAGCAGTTTGGGTACTTACTCTGGAAACACCATATATTTT.

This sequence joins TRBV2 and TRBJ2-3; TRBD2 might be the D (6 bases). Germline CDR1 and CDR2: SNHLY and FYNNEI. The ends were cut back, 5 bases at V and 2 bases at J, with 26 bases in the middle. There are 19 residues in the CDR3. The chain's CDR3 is CASSPEALGWGDHTDTQYF. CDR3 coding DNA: TGTGCCAGCAGTCCAGAAGCCCTAGGGTGGGGGGACCACACAGATACGCAGTATTTT.

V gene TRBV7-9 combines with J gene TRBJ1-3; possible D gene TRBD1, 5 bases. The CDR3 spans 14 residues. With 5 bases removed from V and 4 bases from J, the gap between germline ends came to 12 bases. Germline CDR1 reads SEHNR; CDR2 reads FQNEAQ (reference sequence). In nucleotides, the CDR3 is TGTGCCAGCAGCGCCACCCAGGGAGGAAACACCATATATTTT. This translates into CASSATQGGNTIYF.

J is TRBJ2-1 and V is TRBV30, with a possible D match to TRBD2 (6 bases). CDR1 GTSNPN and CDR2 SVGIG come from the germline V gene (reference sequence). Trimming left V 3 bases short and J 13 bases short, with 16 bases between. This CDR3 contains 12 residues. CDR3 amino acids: CAWRHRDFFQFF. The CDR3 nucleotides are TGTGCCTGGAGACACCGGGACTTTTTCCAGTTCTTC.

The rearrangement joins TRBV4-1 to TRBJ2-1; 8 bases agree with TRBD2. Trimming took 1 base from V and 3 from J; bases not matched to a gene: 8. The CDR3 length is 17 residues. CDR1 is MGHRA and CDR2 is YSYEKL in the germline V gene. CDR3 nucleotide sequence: TGCGCCAGCAGCCAAGGACTTACTAGCGGATTCTACAATGAGCAGTTCTTC. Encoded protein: CASSQGLTSGFYNEQFF.

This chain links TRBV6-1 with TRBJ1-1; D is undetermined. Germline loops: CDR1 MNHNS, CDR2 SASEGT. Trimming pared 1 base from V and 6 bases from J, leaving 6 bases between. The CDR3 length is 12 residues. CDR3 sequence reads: CASSEVRAEAFF. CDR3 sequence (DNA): TGTGCCAGCAGTGAAGTAAGGGCTGAAGCTTTCTTT.

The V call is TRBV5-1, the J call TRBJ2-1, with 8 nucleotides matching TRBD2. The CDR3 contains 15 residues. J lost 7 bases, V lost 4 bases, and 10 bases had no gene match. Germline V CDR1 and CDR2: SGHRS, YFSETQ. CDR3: CASSHGLAGQNEQFF. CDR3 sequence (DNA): TGCGCCAGCAGCCATGGGCTAGCGGGCCAGAATGAGCAGTTCTTC.

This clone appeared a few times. Here the CDR3 reads CASSLAVFGYGYTF. CDR3 sequence (DNA): TGTGCCAGCAGCTTAGCTGTATTCGGCTATGGCTACACCTTC. The V call is TRBV7-2, the J call TRBJ1-2; D is uncertain. The CDR3 covers 14 residues. Germline V CDR1 and CDR2: SGHTA, FQGNSA. V lost 0 bases and J 4 bases, leaving 9 bases between the germline ends.

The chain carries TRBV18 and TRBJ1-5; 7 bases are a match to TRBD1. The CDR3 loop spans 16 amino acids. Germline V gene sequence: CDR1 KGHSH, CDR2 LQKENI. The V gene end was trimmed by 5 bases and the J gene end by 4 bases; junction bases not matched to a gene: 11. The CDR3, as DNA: TGTGCCAGCTCATCCCGGACAGGAGTGGGGAATCAGCCCCAGCATTTT. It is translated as CASSSRTGVGNQPQHF.

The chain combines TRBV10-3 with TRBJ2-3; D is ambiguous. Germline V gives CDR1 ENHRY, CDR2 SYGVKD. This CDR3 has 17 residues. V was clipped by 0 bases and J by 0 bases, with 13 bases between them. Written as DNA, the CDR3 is TGTGCCATCAGTGAGTCGATGGTCTACACTAGCACAGATACGCAGTATTTT. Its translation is CAISESMVYTSTDTQYF.

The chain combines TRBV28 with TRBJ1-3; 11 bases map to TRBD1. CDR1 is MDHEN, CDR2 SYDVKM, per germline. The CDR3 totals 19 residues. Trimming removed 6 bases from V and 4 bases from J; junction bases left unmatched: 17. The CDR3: CASRRSGTGGETGGNTIYF. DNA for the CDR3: TGTGCCAGCAGGAGATCCGGGACAGGGGGTGAGACGGGAGGAAACACCATATATTTT. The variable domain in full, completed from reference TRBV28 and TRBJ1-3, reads DVKVTQSSRYLVKRTGEKVFLECVQDMDHENMFWYRQDPGLGLRLIYFSYDVKMKEKGDIPEGYSVSREKKERFSLILESASTNQTSMYLCASRRSGTGGETGGNTIYFGEGSWLTVV.